This T cell receptor beta chain was captured in a study of vaccination effects on CD4 cells after COVID-19. Across the whole study: Antigen-specific CD4+ T cells were first expanded with viral peptide pools by the ViraFEST assay and only then sequenced. Samples collected post-vaccine were obtained a median of 72 days after the second dose.

Following culture for approximately ten days, CD4+ T cells were isolated. BNT162b2 vaccine or mRNA-1273 vaccine was given to participants in two doses. The CDR3 covers 14 residues. Germline loops: CDR1 MGHDK, CDR2 SYGVNS. V lost 1 base and J 3 bases, leaving 9 bases between the germline ends. In the case of this clone: The antigen is undetermined.

The method was immunoSEQ multiplex PCR; TCRdb's version includes in-frame clones alone and lacks a portion of them. In the table there are tens of thousands of clones, about 74% of which are singletons. This material consisted of CD4+ T cells from PBMCs cultured without peptide, taken after COVID-19 vaccination. The sequence was obtained from a human donor who received a COVID-19 vaccine. The J gene is TRBJ1-1, the V gene TRBV25-1; TRBD1 is a possible D gene (6 bases). Here the CDR3 reads CASSEFRGDTEAFF. In nucleotides, the CDR3 is TGTGCCAGCAGTGAATTTAGGGGGGACACTGAAGCTTTCTTT.